This T cell receptor (beta chain) was identified during a study of shared clonotypes between healthy human individuals. Here immunoSEQ multiplex PCR was the method, and the copy in TCRdb shows in-frame clones only, minus some. The data show about 99,000 clones, around half seen once. Findings and caveats of the study: It was the few donors that limited the genetic and exposure-history diversity represented.

Study donors comprised healthy, HIV-negative adults devoid of recent acute infection or vaccination. Germline-derived CDR1 and CDR2 are SQVTM and ANQGSEA. The CDR3 is 12 residues long. V lost 4 bases, J lost 6 bases, and 13 bases lay in between. In this sample, this clone turned up many times. The antigen remains undetermined. This receptor was obtained from a woman aged 40 to 50 in good health. Some clones in this sample may be carry-over from other donors' samples. The chain is built from TRBV29-1 and TRBJ2-7; the D is unclear. Source material: PBMCs. The CDR3 loop reads CSVAETLVEQYF. CDR3 DNA sequence: TGCAGCGTTGCAGAGACCCTAGTCGAGCAGTACTTC.